The next 6 T cell receptor beta chains were all read from a single sample in a study of blood T cell repertoires in COVID-19. Profiled with immunoSEQ multiplex PCR; TCRdb holds only in-frame clones, not every one. The sample lists roughly 250,000 clones, more than 65% occurring once. The sample was peripheral blood. The receptors derive from a woman in her 40s with active or convalescent COVID-19.

The gene calls are TRBV7-2 and TRBJ2-7; the match to TRBD2 covers 9 bases. The V and J ends lost 5 bases and 8 bases, in that order; junction bases with no gene match: 13. CDR3 length: 15 residues. The germline gives CDR1 SGHTA, CDR2 FQGNSA. CDR3 sequence: CASSLAASGEAKQYF. The CDR3 DNA sequence: TGTGCCAGCAGCCTCGCGGCTAGCGGGGAGGCGAAGCAGTACTTC.

J is TRBJ1-1 and V is TRBV18, with TRBD1 identical over 11 bases. The V segment lost 3 bases and the J segment 2 bases; nucleotides outside the gene matches: 5. Looked up from germline, CDR1 is KGHSH and CDR2 is LQKENI. The CDR3 extends over 16 amino acids. CDR3 nucleotide sequence: TGTGCCAGCTCACCTCTTTGGACAGGGGGCAACACTGAAGCTTTCTTT. Amino acid sequence: CASSPLWTGGNTEAFF.

This chain joins TRBV5-1 and TRBJ2-1; TRBD1 agrees at 9 bases. Per the germline V gene, CDR1 is SGHRS and CDR2 is YFSETQ. J lost 3 bases, V lost 4 bases, and 8 bases had no gene match. This CDR3 has 16 residues. In DNA form, the CDR3 reads TGCGCCAGCAGCCCTACCGGGACAGGGTACTACAATGAGCAGTTCTTC. This translates into CASSPTGTGYYNEQFF.

V gene TRBV28 combines with J gene TRBJ1-5; D ambiguous. Germline V CDR1 and CDR2: MDHEN, SYDVKM. The CDR3 spans 15 residues. Trimming left V 5 bases short and J 2 bases short, with 13 bases between. CDR3 sequence (DNA): TGTGCCAGCAGTCGGGTCTCTACGGGCAATCAGCCCCAGCATTTT. Amino acid sequence: CASSRVSTGNQPQHF.

The chain is built from TRBV5-4 and TRBJ1-4; TRBD1 matches 9 bases. This CDR3 spans 14 amino acids. The V and J ends lost 4 bases and 7 bases, in that order; junction bases with no gene match: 5. Germline assignment: CDR1 SGHNT and CDR2 YYREEE (reference sequence). CDR3 sequence: CASSPLQGAEKLFF. The CDR3 nucleotides are TGTGCCAGCAGCCCCTTACAGGGGGCTGAAAAACTGTTTTTT. Full variable domain (missing parts from reference TRBV5-4 and TRBJ1-4): ETGVTQSPTHLIKTRGQQVTLRCSSQSGHNTVSWYQQALGQGPQFIFQYYREEENGRGNFPPRFSGLQFPNYSSELNVNALELDDSALYLCASSPLQGAEKLFFGSGTQLSVL.

This clone came up many times. The J gene is TRBJ2-1, the V gene TRBV7-6; 9 nucleotides agree with TRBD2. CDR1 and CDR2 (germline): SGHVS, FNYEAQ. V dropped 5 bases and J dropped 6; count of bases not matched to a gene: 11. The CDR3 loop spans 16 amino acids. The CDR3 DNA reads as TGTGCCAGCAGCCCATTTACCGGGACTAGCCTCAATGAGCAGTTCTTC. This gives the protein CASSPFTGTSLNEQFF.